These 23 T cell receptor beta chains share one sample of origin, sequenced in a study of cytomegalovirus exposure and HLA in healthy donors. Sequencing was performed with immunoSEQ multiplex PCR; in TCRdb, only in-frame clones are kept and a portion is missing. The sample consists of 110,000 or so clones, over 65% of them appearing once. The sequencing input was PBMCs. The receptors were gathered from a woman aged 25-40 years in good health and CMV-seronegative.

The chain employs TRBV9 and TRBJ2-1, with D unresolved. V shed 0 bases and J shed 8 bases, with 9 bases lying between them. This CDR3 has 13 residues. From germline, CDR1 is SGDLS and CDR2 YYNGEE. CDR3 in amino acids: CASSVANGYEQFF. DNA of the CDR3: TGTGCCAGCAGCGTAGCGAACGGGTATGAGCAGTTCTTC.

The chain links TRBV6-5 to TRBJ2-4; weak D call: TRBD2 (6 bases). The germline gives CDR1 MNHEY, CDR2 SVGAGI. The CDR3 is 15 residues long. V lost 6 bases and J 6 bases, leaving 18 bases between the germline ends. CDR3 DNA sequence: TGTGCCAGCAGCTTATCCTCGGGGGACGGAAACATTCAGTACTTC. Encoded protein: CASSLSSGDGNIQYF.

CDR3 nucleotide sequence: TGTGCCAGCTCAGCAATGACAGGAACAGCTAACTATGGCTACACCTTC. Protein: CASSAMTGTANYGYTF. The chain uses TRBV18 and TRBJ1-2, with D possibly matching TRBD1 (6 bases). V dropped 5 bases and J dropped 0 bases, with 16 bases sitting between them. The V gene's germline CDR1 is KGHSH and CDR2 LQKENI. The CDR3 runs to 16 residues.

V usage is TRBV5-1 and J usage is TRBJ1-1; D may be TRBD1 (6 bases). Per germline, CDR1 SGHRS and CDR2 YFSETQ. V was cut by 4 bases and J by 1 base, with 14 bases left in between. There are 15 residues in the CDR3. CDR3 coding DNA: TGCGCCAGCAGCACTTGGACAGACTCGAACACTGAAGCTTTCTTT. Translation gives CASSTWTDSNTEAFF.

The V call is TRBV11-2, the J call TRBJ2-1, with D tentatively TRBD2 (7 bases). Germline loops: CDR1 SGHAT, CDR2 FQNNGV. The CDR3 loop spans 14 amino acids. V was shortened by 5 bases and J by 5 bases, with 13 bases between the two germline ends. CDR3 sequence reads: CASSARGGDNEQFF. For the CDR3, the DNA is TGTGCCAGCAGCGCTAGGGGGGGAGACAATGAGCAGTTCTTC.

CDR3 nucleotide sequence: TGTGCCAGCAGTTTCCGCGGACAGGGGGAATACGAGCAGTACTTC. As protein: CASSFRGQGEYEQYF. The chain uses TRBV27 and TRBJ2-7, with TRBD1 identical over 10 bases. The J segment lost 4 bases and the V segment lost 3 bases, leaving 6 bases of the junction unmatched. The CDR3 loop spans 15 amino acids. The germline V gene has CDR1 MNHEY and CDR2 SMNVEV (reference sequence).

This clone has more than one count but fewer than ten. V and J are TRBV2 and TRBJ1-5; no firm D call. The germline gives CDR1 SNHLY, CDR2 FYNNEI. The CDR3 contains 14 residues. V was pared by 6 bases and J by 3 bases, with 12 bases between. In DNA form, the CDR3 reads TGTGCCAGCAGGGGAGGTGCTCTCAATCAGCCCCAGCATTTT. This sequence encodes CASRGGALNQPQHF.

The chain uses TRBV2 and TRBJ2-3; TRBD2 agrees at 9 bases. The junction had 7 bases not matched to a gene; V was cut back by 2 bases and J by 7 bases. The CDR3 is 15 residues long. CDR1 is SNHLY, CDR2 FYNNEI, per germline. The CDR3 DNA reads TGTGCCAGCAGTGAATCGAGCGGGGGGACCAATACGCAGTATTTT. This gives the protein CASSESSGGTNTQYF.

This chain joins TRBV7-3 and TRBJ2-1; no clear D. V lost 1 base and J 5 bases, leaving 6 bases between the germline ends. Germline values: CDR1 SGHTA, CDR2 FQGTGA. The CDR3 length is 13 residues. This CDR3 reads CASSLSRDNEQFF. CDR3 nucleotide sequence: TGTGCCAGCAGCTTAAGCCGGGACAATGAGCAGTTCTTC.

The rearrangement joins TRBV7-2 to TRBJ1-2; the match to TRBD1 covers 9 bases. Germline CDR1 is SGHTA and CDR2 is FQGNSA. The CDR3 consists of 15 residues. V trimming: 5 bases; J trimming: 5 bases; junction bases outside the gene matches: 9. CDR3 sequence (DNA): TGTGCCAGCAGCCCTGTACAGGGGGCCTCATATGGCTACACCTTC. Protein: CASSPVQGASYGYTF.

The chain recombines TRBV29-1 with TRBJ2-5; D is possibly TRBD2 (5 bases). The germline V and J ends were trimmed by 1 base and 4 bases, with 10 bases remaining between them. CDR3 size: 13 residues. Germline CDR1 SQVTM, CDR2 ANQGSEA. The CDR3 region is CSVEAQRGETQYF. CDR3 coding DNA: TGCAGCGTTGAAGCCCAACGGGGAGAGACCCAGTACTTC.

This chain links TRBV19 with TRBJ1-3; the D gene is possibly TRBD1 (5 bases). The CDR3 spans 17 residues. The ends were cut back, 7 bases at V and 0 bases at J, with 19 bases in the middle. CDR1 and CDR2 from the germline V gene are LNHDA and SQIVND (reference sequence). The CDR3 is CASKRTAGLVSGNTIYF. Here the CDR3 DNA reads TGTGCCAGTAAGCGGACCGCGGGACTGGTCTCTGGAAACACCATATATTTT.

The rearrangement links TRBV30 to TRBJ1-3; D call uncertain. CDR3 length: 17 amino acids. V was trimmed by 0 bases and J by 0 bases, leaving 15 bases between them. Germline V gene data show CDR1 as GTSNPN and CDR2 as SVGIG (reference sequence). CDR3 nucleotide sequence: TGTGCCTGGAGTGTACTGCTAGGTGGAAGCTCTGGAAACACCATATATTTT. Protein sequence: CAWSVLLGGSSGNTIYF.

J is TRBJ2-3 and V is TRBV5-1, with D tentatively TRBD2 (6 bases). The germline V gene encodes CDR1 SGHRS and CDR2 YFSETQ. The CDR3 has 15 amino acids. V shed 0 bases and J shed 5 bases, with 13 bases lying between them. CDR3 coding DNA: TGCGCCAGCAGCTTGGAAGGGAGGTCAGGAGATACGCAGTATTTT. This codes for CASSLEGRSGDTQYF.

Comment on this clone: This may be a read error: a much more frequent sequence differs by one nucleotide. The CDR3 DNA is TGTACCAGCCGACCCCTAGCGGGGGGGCCGTTTGAGCAGTTCTTC. It codes for CTSRPLAGGPFEQFF. The chain links TRBV27 to TRBJ2-1, with 12 bases matching TRBD2. CDR3 length equals 15 residues. Germline loops: CDR1 MNHEY, CDR2 SMNVEV (reference sequence).

The genes are TRBV10-3 and TRBJ2-3, with 8 bases aligning to TRBD1. Germline lookup yields CDR1 ENHRY and CDR2 SYGVKD. With V trimmed by 10 bases and J by 0 bases, 6 bases remained unmatched. The CDR3 runs 14 residues. CDR3: CATRQGMSTDTQYF. The CDR3 DNA reads as TGTGCCACCCGACAGGGGATGAGCACAGATACGCAGTATTTT.

V and J are TRBV13 and TRBJ1-5; TRBD1 might be the D (6 bases). V was trimmed by 0 bases and J by 3 bases, leaving 9 bases between them. The CDR3 contains 15 residues. The germline V gene has CDR1 PRHDT and CDR2 FYEKMQ (reference sequence). The CDR3 spells CASSLGRGNNQPQHF. DNA of the CDR3: TGTGCCAGCAGCTTAGGCAGGGGAAACAATCAGCCCCAGCATTTT.

V is TRBV5-6 and J is TRBJ2-7; the D gene is possibly TRBD1 (5 bases). Germline CDR1 reads SGHDT; CDR2 reads YYEEEE. V lost 2 bases, J lost 2 bases, and 8 bases lay in between. CDR3 size: 13 residues. The CDR3 bases are TGTGCCAGCAGCTTTACAGGTCCCTACGAGCAGTACTTC. Translating gives CASSFTGPYEQYF.

The V gene is TRBV28, the J gene TRBJ2-3; 7 bases match TRBD2. With V trimmed by 3 bases and J by 8 bases, 5 bases remained unmatched. In germline, CDR1 is MDHEN, CDR2 SYDVKM. This CDR3 has 13 amino acids. Here the CDR3 DNA reads TGTGCCAGCAGTTTGGGGGGGGTTGGTACGCAGTATTTT. Translated, it gives CASSLGGVGTQYF.

The chain employs TRBV19 and TRBJ2-7; perhaps TRBD1 as D (6 bases). This CDR3 region has 17 residues. Per germline, CDR1 LNHDA and CDR2 SQIVND (reference sequence). The V end lost 5 bases, the J end lost 3 bases, and 23 bases lay between the germline ends. This CDR3 is CASSPQGPTASYYEQYF. The CDR3, as DNA: TGTGCCAGTAGTCCACAGGGTCCTACGGCTTCCTACTACGAGCAGTACTTC.

The chain employs TRBV5-1 and TRBJ1-2; 7 bases match TRBD1. This CDR3 contains 20 residues. With 0 bases clipped from V and 2 bases from J, the junction kept 19 bases outside the gene matches. Germline loops: CDR1 SGHRS, CDR2 YFSETQ. The CDR3 is CASSLAPGRTGQPINYGYTF. In DNA form, the CDR3 reads TGCGCCAGCAGCTTGGCCCCCGGCCGGACGGGACAGCCCATAAACTATGGCTACACCTTC.

The rearrangement uses TRBV5-1 and TRBJ2-1; D perhaps matches TRBD1 (7 bases). Trimming cost V 0 bases and J 6 bases, with 10 bases left between them. The CDR3 has 14 amino acids. Germline values: CDR1 SGHRS, CDR2 YFSETQ. This CDR3 is CASSLDRGGNEQFF. Written as DNA, the CDR3 is TGCGCCAGCAGCTTGGACAGGGGAGGCAATGAGCAGTTCTTC.

The chain combines TRBV2 with TRBJ1-5; 7 positions match TRBD1. Germline-derived CDR1 and CDR2 are SNHLY and FYNNEI. The CDR3 totals 14 residues. V was pared by 4 bases and J by 4 bases, with 4 bases of the junction left unmatched. The CDR3 coding sequence is TGTGCCAGCAGTGTGACAGGGATGAATCAGCCCCAGCATTTT. Its translation: CASSVTGMNQPQHF.